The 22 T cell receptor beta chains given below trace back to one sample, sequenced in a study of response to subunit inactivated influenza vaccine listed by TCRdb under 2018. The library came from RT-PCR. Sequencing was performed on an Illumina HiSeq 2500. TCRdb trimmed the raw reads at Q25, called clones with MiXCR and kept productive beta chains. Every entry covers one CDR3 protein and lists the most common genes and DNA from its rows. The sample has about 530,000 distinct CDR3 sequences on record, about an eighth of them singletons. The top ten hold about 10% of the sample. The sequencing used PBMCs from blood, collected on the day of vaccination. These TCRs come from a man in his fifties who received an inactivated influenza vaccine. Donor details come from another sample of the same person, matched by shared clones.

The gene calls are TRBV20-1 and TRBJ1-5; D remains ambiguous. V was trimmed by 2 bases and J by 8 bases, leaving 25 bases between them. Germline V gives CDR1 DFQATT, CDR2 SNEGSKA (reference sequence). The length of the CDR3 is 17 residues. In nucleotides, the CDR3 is TGCAGTGCTAGAAGCGTCACTTCCGGGTCTCATGGGGAGCCCCAGCATTTT. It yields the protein CSARSVTSGSHGEPQHF.

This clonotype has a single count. The CDR3: CASSRDISGYTF. CDR3 nucleotide sequence: TGTGCCAGCAGCCGGGACATCAGTGGCTACACCTTC. V is TRBV7-9 and J is TRBJ1-2; tentatively, D is TRBD1 (6 bases). Trimming pared 5 bases from V and 7 bases from J, leaving 11 bases between. This CDR3 spans 12 amino acids. Germline lookup yields CDR1 SEHNR and CDR2 FQNEAQ (reference sequence). The whole variable domain, remainder taken from reference TRBV7-9 and TRBJ1-2, is DTGVSQNPRHKITKRGQNVTFRCDPISEHNRLYWYRQTLGQGPEFLTYFQNEAQLEKSRLLSDRFSAERPKGSFSTLEIQRTEQGDSAMYLCASSRDISGYTFGSGTRLTVV.

CDR3 sequence (DNA): TGTGCCAGCAGTTTGGCAGGGGTGTCCGGGGAGCTGTTTTTT. Encoded protein: CASSLAGVSGELFF. The chain is built from TRBV28 and TRBJ2-2, with D possibly TRBD1 on 6 matching bases. V was clipped by 3 bases and J by 6 bases, with 11 bases between them. CDR3 length: 14 residues. CDR1 and CDR2 (germline): MDHEN, SYDVKM.

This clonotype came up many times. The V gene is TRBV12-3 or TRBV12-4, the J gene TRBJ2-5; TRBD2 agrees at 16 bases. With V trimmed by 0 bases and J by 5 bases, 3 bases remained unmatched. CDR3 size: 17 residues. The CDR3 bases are TGTGCCAGCAGTTTAGCGGGACTAGCGGGGGGGCGGGAGACCCAGTACTTC. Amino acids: CASSLAGLAGGRETQYF.

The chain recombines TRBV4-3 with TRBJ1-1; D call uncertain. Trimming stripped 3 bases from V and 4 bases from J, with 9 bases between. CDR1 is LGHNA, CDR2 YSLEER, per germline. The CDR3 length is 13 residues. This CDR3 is CASSQGVFTEAFF. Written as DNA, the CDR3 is TGCGCCAGCAGCCAGGGCGTATTCACTGAAGCTTTCTTT.

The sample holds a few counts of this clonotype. Written as DNA, the CDR3 is TGTGCCAGCAGTATACAGGGAGGCACTGAAGCTTTCTTT. This encodes CASSIQGGTEAFF. The gene calls are TRBV12-3 or TRBV12-4 and TRBJ1-1; perhaps TRBD1 as D (6 bases). V lost 5 bases to trimming and J lost 4 bases, with 11 bases between them. CDR3 length equals 13 residues.

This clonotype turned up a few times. The CDR3 nucleotides are TGTGCCAGCAGCCTAGGCCGGGACTCATCCGCCTTAAGCTCCTACAATGAGCAGTTCTTC. The encoded protein is CASSLGRDSSALSSYNEQFF. V is TRBV11-1 and J is TRBJ2-1; perhaps TRBD2 as D (6 bases). The CDR3 spans 20 residues. Trimming cost V 5 bases and J 0 bases, with 26 bases left between them. The germline V gene has CDR1 SGHAT and CDR2 FQDESV (reference sequence).

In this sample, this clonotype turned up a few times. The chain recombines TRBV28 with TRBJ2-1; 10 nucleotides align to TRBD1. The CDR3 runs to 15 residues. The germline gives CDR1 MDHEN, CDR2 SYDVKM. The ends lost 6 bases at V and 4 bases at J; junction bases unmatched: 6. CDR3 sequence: CASRLGQGTYNEQFF. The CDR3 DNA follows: TGTGCCAGCAGGCTGGGACAGGGGACTTACAATGAGCAGTTCTTC.

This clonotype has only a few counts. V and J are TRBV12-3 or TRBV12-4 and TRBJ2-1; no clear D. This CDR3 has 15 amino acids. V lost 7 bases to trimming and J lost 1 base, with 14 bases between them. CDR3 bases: TGTGCCAGCAATACTCTAGGGTGGTCCTACAATGAGCAGTTCTTC. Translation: CASNTLGWSYNEQFF.

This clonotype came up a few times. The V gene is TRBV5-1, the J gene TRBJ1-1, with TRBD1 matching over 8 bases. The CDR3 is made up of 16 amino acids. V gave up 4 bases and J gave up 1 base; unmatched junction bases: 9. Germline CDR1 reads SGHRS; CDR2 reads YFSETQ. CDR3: CASSQPDRAENTEAFF. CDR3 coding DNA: TGCGCCAGCAGCCAGCCGGACAGGGCGGAGAACACTGAAGCTTTCTTT.

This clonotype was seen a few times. CDR3 in amino acids: CASSQDPNGSGELFF. The CDR3 nucleotides read TGTGCCAGCAGCCAAGACCCCAATGGATCCGGGGAGCTGTTTTTT. The chain joins TRBV3-1 to TRBJ2-2; D unclear. The CDR3 length is 15 residues. Germline CDR1 reads LGHDT; CDR2 reads YNNKEL (reference sequence). Trimming left V 0 bases short and J 6 bases short, with 11 bases between.

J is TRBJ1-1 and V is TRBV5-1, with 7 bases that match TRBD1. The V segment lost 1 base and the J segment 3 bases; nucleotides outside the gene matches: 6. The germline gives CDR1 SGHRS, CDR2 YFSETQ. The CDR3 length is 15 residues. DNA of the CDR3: TGCGCCAGCAGCTTGAGCACAGGGGTATACACTGAAGCTTTCTTT. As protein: CASSLSTGVYTEAFF. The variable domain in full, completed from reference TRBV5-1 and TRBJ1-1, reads KAGVTQTPRYLIKTRGQQVTLSCSPISGHRSVSWYQQTPGQGLQFLFEYFSETQRNKGNFPGRFSGRQFSNSRSEMNVSTLELGDSALYLCASSLSTGVYTEAFFGQGTRLTVV.

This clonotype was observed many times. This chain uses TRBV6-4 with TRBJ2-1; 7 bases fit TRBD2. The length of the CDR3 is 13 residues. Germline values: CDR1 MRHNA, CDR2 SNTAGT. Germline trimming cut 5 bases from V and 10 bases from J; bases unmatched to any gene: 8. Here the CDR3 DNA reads TGTGCCAGCAGTCTAGGGAGGGGCGGGGAGCAGTTCTTC. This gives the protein CASSLGRGGEQFF.

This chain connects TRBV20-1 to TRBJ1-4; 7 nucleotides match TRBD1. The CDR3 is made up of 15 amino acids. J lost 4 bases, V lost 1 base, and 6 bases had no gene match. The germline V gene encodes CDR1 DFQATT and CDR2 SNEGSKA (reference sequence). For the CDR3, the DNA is TGCAGTGCTAGAGCTCCGACAGGGTATAATGAAAAACTGTTTTTT. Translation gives CSARAPTGYNEKLFF.

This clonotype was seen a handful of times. The CDR3 nucleotides read TGCGCCAGCAGGTCCGGGACTAGCCTTTCTGCCGAGCAGTACTTC. As protein: CASRSGTSLSAEQYF. The rearrangement links TRBV5-1 to TRBJ2-7; 9 bases align to TRBD2. The V gene end was trimmed by 5 bases and the J gene end by 6 bases; junction bases not matched to a gene: 12. From germline, CDR1 is SGHRS and CDR2 YFSETQ. The CDR3 consists of 15 residues.

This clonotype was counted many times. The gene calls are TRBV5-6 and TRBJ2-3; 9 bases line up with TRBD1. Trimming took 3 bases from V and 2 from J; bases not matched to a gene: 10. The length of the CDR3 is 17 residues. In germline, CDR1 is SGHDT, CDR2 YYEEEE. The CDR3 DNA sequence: TGTGCCAGCAGCTGGAACTACAGGGGGCCCCACACAGATACGCAGTATTTT. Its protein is CASSWNYRGPHTDTQYF.

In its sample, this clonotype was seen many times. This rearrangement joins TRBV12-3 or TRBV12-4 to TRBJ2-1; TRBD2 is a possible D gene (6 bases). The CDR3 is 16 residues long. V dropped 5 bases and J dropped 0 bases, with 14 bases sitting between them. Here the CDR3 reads CASSPRGGYSYNEQFF. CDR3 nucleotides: TGTGCCAGCAGTCCACGCGGAGGGTACTCCTACAATGAGCAGTTCTTC.

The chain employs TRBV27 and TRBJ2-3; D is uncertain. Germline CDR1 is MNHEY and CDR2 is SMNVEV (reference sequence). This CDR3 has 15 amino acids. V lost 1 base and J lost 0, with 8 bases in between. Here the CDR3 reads CASSLLVGSTDTQYF. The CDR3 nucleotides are TGTGCCAGCAGTTTATTGGTCGGGAGCACAGATACGCAGTATTTT.

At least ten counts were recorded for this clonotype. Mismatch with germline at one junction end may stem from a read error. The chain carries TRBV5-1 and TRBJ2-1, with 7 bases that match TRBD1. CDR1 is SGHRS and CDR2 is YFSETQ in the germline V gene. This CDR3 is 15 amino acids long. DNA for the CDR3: TGCGCCAGCAGCTATTGGACAGGCTCCCACAATGAGCAGTTCTTC. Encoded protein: CASSYWTGSHNEQFF. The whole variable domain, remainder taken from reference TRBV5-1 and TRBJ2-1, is KAGVTQTPRYLIKTRGQQVTLSCSPISGHRSVSWYQQTPGQGLQFLFEYFSETQRNKGNFPGRFSGRQFSNSRSEMNVSTLELGDSALYLCASSYWTGSHNEQFFGPGTRLTVL.

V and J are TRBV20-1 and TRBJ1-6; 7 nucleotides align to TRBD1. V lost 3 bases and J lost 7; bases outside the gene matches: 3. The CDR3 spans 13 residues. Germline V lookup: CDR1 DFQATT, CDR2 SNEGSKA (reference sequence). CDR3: CSASRQGNSPLHF. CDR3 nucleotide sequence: TGCAGTGCTAGCAGACAGGGCAATTCACCCCTCCACTTT.

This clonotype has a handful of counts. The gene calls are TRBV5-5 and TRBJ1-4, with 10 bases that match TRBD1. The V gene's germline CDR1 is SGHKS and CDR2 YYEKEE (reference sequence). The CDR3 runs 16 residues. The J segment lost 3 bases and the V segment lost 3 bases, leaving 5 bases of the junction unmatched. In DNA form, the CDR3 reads TGTGCCAGCAGCTCGGGACAGGGGACTTCTAATGAAAAACTGTTTTTT. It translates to CASSSGQGTSNEKLFF.

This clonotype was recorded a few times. The CDR3 nucleotides read TGTGCCATCAGTGAGGGAGAAAGGGAGACCCAGTACTTC. This gives the protein CAISEGERETQYF. This rearrangement joins TRBV10-3 to TRBJ2-5; D gene unclear. Deletions cut 2 bases from V and 5 bases from J, with 9 bases between. CDR3 length: 13 amino acids. Germline values: CDR1 ENHRY, CDR2 SYGVKD.